Below are 2 T cell receptor beta chains sequenced from a single sample in a study of regulatory T cells in long-lasting Graves disease. Described time point: newly diagnosed GD, antithyroid drugs for less than 3 months. The TCR library was made from RNA extracted from PBMCs. The TCR beta library used iRepertoire HTBI primers with Arm-PCR amplification of CDR3. TCRdb passed the multiplex PCR reads through MiXCR, listing each CDR3 protein once. Of 350,000 to 450,000 distinct CDR3 sequences in the sample, about 15% were seen once. These data were likewise used in another study, on T cells in Graves' hyperthyroidism and ophthalmopathy.

The sequenced sample was peripheral blood mononuclear cells (PBMCs), obtained at new diagnosis, from a patient treated with antithyroid drugs. The receptor source for this set is a woman in her twenties or thirties with Graves disease.

This clonotype appeared once. V is TRBV24-1 and J is TRBJ1-2; no clear D. CDR1 KGHDR and CDR2 SFDVKD come from the germline V gene. V dropped 5 bases and J dropped 4 bases, with 4 bases sitting between them. This CDR3 is built from 11 residues. For the CDR3, the DNA is TGTGCCACCAGTGTAGGCTATGGCTACACCTTC. It specifies CATSVGYGYTF.

At least ten counts were recorded for this clonotype. This chain links TRBV28 with TRBJ2-3; D is unresolved. Deletions cut 3 bases from V and 2 bases from J, with 6 bases between. Germline V CDR1 and CDR2: MDHEN, SYDVKM. The CDR3 is 13 amino acids. CDR3 amino acids: CASSLSNTDTQYF. Written as DNA, the CDR3 is TGTGCCAGCAGTTTGTCCAACACAGATACGCAGTATTTT.